These 17 T cell receptor beta chains were sequenced from one sample in a study of shared T cell receptors in the human thymus. Libraries were prepared by immunoSEQ multiplex PCR; TCRdb keeps only in-frame clonotypes and omits some of them. The table lists 540,000 or so clones, 78% of them singletons. The same sample was also used in a study of human thymus T cells.

Sequencing was carried out using thymocytes. The receptors originated from a boy younger than two with a congenital heart defect.

The chain uses TRBV19 and TRBJ2-2; 8 bases agree with TRBD1. This CDR3 has 17 residues. V trimming: 1 base; J trimming: 5 bases; junction bases outside the gene matches: 9. CDR1 and CDR2 from the germline V gene are LNHDA and SQIVND (reference sequence). CDR3 coding DNA: TGTGCCAGTAGTATAGTGGGGCAAGACAGGGGTACCGGGGAGCTGTTTTTT. This translates into CASSIVGQDRGTGELFF.

The chain carries TRBV9 and TRBJ2-5; the match to TRBD1 covers 8 bases. The CDR3 is 15 residues long. CDR1 is SGDLS and CDR2 is YYNGEE in the germline V gene. J was trimmed by 4 bases and V by 4 bases; bases with no gene match: 9. CDR3 amino acids: CASSLWTGTSETQYF. The CDR3 DNA reads TGTGCCAGCAGCTTATGGACAGGGACGTCAGAGACCCAGTACTTC.

The chain uses TRBV7-2 and TRBJ2-1; 12 bases fit TRBD2. The CDR3 extends over 16 amino acids. Looked up from germline, CDR1 is SGHTA and CDR2 is FQGNSA. J lost 7 bases, V lost 5 bases, and 9 bases had no gene match. The CDR3 DNA sequence: TGTGCCAGCAGCAGCCGACTAGCGGGAGCCCGTAATGAGCAGTTCTTC. Its translation: CASSSRLAGARNEQFF.

This clone has a single count. The CDR3 DNA follows: TGCGCCAGCAGCCAAGTTCGGACTAGCGGGATGAATGAGCAGTTCTTC. Its protein is CASSQVRTSGMNEQFF. The chain has TRBV4-3 and TRBJ2-1, with 12 nucleotides matching TRBD2. V lost 1 base to trimming and J lost 7 bases; unmatched junction nucleotides: 5. The CDR3 is 16 amino acids. From germline, CDR1 is LGHNA and CDR2 YSLEER.

J is TRBJ2-5 and V is TRBV12-5; TRBD2 might be the D (5 bases). With 7 bases removed from V and 5 bases from J, the gap between germline ends came to 14 bases. Per germline, CDR1 LGHNT and CDR2 FRNRAP. This CDR3 is built from 13 residues. The CDR3 DNA reads TGTGCTAGTGTCGGTCCGCCGGGGGAGACCCAGTACTTC. Residues: CASVGPPGETQYF.

This chain uses TRBV27 with TRBJ2-3; 8 bases are shared with TRBD2. J was trimmed by 6 bases and V by 3 bases; bases with no gene match: 20. Germline CDR1 reads MNHEY; CDR2 reads SMNVEV (reference sequence). The CDR3 has 19 amino acids. The CDR3 DNA follows: TGTGCCAGCAGTTTGGGCCGGACGGGAGGGCCCCCGGGTGGGGATACGCAGTATTTT. Translated, it gives CASSLGRTGGPPGGDTQYF.

This chain joins TRBV27 and TRBJ1-2; 7 positions agree with TRBD1. CDR1 and CDR2 from the germline V gene are MNHEY and SMNVEV (reference sequence). The CDR3 consists of 14 residues. With V trimmed by 6 bases and J by 8 bases, 12 bases remained unmatched. The CDR3 sequence is CASRRDRVWGGYTF. Here the CDR3 DNA reads TGTGCCAGCAGGCGTGACAGGGTCTGGGGCGGCTACACCTTC.

The CDR3 reads CASSLSGSSHEQYF. CDR3 DNA: TGTGCCAGCAGCTTATCCGGGAGTAGCCACGAGCAGTACTTC. The chain is built from TRBV7-2 and TRBJ2-7, with a weak D call TRBD2 (6 bases). The CDR3 has 14 residues. Trimming left V 2 bases short and J 5 bases short, with 13 bases between. Germline V gene data show CDR1 as SGHTA and CDR2 as FQGNSA.

This sequence joins TRBV6-4 and TRBJ2-2; a possible D gene is TRBD1 (6 bases). This CDR3 is 16 amino acids long. CDR1 is MRHNA, CDR2 SNTAGT, per germline. Trimming removed 6 bases at V and 4 bases at J, with 18 bases between. This CDR3 reads CASRTLRDTATGELFF. In DNA form, the CDR3 reads TGTGCCAGCAGGACCCTCAGGGACACCGCCACCGGGGAGCTGTTTTTT.

The chain joins TRBV30 to TRBJ2-5; TRBD1 aligns across 9 bases. CDR3 length: 13 amino acids. V gave up 3 bases and J gave up 2 bases; unmatched junction bases: 1. Looked up from germline, CDR1 is GTSNPN and CDR2 is SVGIG (reference sequence). CDR3 amino acids: CAWRDRGQETQYF. Here the CDR3 DNA reads TGTGCCTGGAGGGACAGGGGACAAGAGACCCAGTACTTC.

The rearrangement joins TRBV5-1 to TRBJ2-7; 11 bases agree with TRBD1. The CDR3 is 14 residues long. Germline lookup yields CDR1 SGHRS and CDR2 YFSETQ. V lost 4 bases and J lost 5; bases outside the gene matches: 5. The CDR3 coding sequence is TGCGCCAGCAGCCCGGGACAGGGGGTGGACGAGCAGTACTTC. It yields the protein CASSPGQGVDEQYF.

The chain couples TRBV11-2 to TRBJ2-7; the D is unclear. V was shortened by 4 bases and J by 0 bases, with 16 bases between the two germline ends. In germline, CDR1 is SGHAT, CDR2 FQNNGV. CDR3 length: 16 residues. The CDR3 nucleotides read TGTGCCAGCAGCTCTAGATACCAGAGCCACTCCTACGAGCAGTACTTC. It translates to CASSSRYQSHSYEQYF.

The genes are TRBV2 and TRBJ2-3; D is perhaps TRBD1 (5 bases). This CDR3 spans 12 amino acids. Germline assignment: CDR1 SNHLY and CDR2 FYNNEI. V was shortened by 6 bases and J by 4 bases, with 8 bases between the two germline ends. CDR3 residues: CASRETADTQYF. DNA of the CDR3: TGTGCCAGCAGGGAGACAGCAGATACGCAGTATTTT.

The V call is TRBV6-1, the J call TRBJ2-1, with 7 bases fitting TRBD1. This CDR3 is built from 15 residues. The junction had 11 bases not matched to a gene; V was cut back by 8 bases and J by 4 bases. The V gene's germline CDR1 is MNHNS and CDR2 SASEGT. In nucleotides, the CDR3 is TGTGCCAGCGGTAGGGGGCCCAGTCCTTACAATGAGCAGTTCTTC. Translation: CASGRGPSPYNEQFF.

The chain carries TRBV5-1 and TRBJ2-2; TRBD1 aligns across 7 bases. This CDR3 contains 14 residues. Germline V gives CDR1 SGHRS, CDR2 YFSETQ. J was trimmed by 4 bases and V by 7 bases; bases with no gene match: 7. As DNA, the CDR3 is TGCGCCAGCCGACGGGACAGCTCCACCGGGGAGCTGTTTTTT. Protein: CASRRDSSTGELFF.

J is TRBJ2-2 and V is TRBV27, with D possibly TRBD1 on 5 matching bases. CDR3 length equals 13 residues. V shed 5 bases and J shed 5 bases, with 9 bases lying between them. Germline V gene sequence: CDR1 MNHEY, CDR2 SMNVEV (reference sequence). The CDR3 sequence is CASSLTVTGELFF. CDR3 DNA sequence: TGTGCCAGCAGTCTGACAGTTACCGGGGAGCTGTTTTTT.

The CDR3 nucleotides are TGTGCCAGCAGCTTGGCCTCAGGGGGGCCCGACTCCTACGAGCAGTACTTC. It encodes CASSLASGGPDSYEQYF. The chain links TRBV5-6 to TRBJ2-7; maybe TRBD1 (7 bases). Germline V gene data show CDR1 as SGHDT and CDR2 as YYEEEE. With 0 bases removed from V and 0 bases from J, the gap between germline ends came to 16 bases. The CDR3 covers 17 residues.